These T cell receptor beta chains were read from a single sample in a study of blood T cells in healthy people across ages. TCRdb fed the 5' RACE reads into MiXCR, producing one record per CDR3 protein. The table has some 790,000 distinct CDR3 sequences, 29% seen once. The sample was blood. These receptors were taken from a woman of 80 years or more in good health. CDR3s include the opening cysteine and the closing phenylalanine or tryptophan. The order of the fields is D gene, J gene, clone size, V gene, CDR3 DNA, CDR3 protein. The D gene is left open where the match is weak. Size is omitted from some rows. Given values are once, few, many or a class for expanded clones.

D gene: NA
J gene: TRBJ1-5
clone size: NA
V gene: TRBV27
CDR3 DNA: TGTGCCAGCAGTTTAAGAGACGGCAATCAGCCCCAGCATTTT
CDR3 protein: CASSLRDGNQPQHF

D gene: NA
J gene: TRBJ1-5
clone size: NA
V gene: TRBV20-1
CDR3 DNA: TGCAGTGCTAGAATTTTCGGTAGGAATCAGCCCCAGCATTTT
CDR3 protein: CSARIFGRNQPQHF

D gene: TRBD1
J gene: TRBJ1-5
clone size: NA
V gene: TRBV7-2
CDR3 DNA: TGTGCCAGCAGTTCCTGGACAGGGGGATTTAGCAATCAGCCCCAGCATTTT
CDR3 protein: CASSSWTGGFSNQPQHF

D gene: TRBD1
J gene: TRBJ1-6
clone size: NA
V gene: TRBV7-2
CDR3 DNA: TGTGCCAGCAGCGGCCCGGGACAGGGGAAGGGATCCCCCCACTTT
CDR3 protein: CASSGPGQGKGSPHF

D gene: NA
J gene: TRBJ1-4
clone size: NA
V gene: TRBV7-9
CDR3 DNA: TGTGCCAGCACCTCGTGGTCGGGGCCAACTAATGAAAAACTGTTTTTT
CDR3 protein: CASTSWSGPTNEKLFF

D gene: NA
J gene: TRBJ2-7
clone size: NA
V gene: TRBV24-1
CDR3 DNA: TGTGCCACCAGTGTCGAGTGTCGCCACTACGAGCAGTACTTC
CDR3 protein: CATSVECRHYEQYF

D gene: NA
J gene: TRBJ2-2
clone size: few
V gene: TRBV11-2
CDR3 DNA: TGTGCCAGCAGCTTAGATCTCAGCGGGGAGCTGTTTTTT
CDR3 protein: CASSLDLSGELFF

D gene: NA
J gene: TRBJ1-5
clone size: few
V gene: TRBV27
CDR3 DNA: TGTGCCAGCAGTTCATTTCAGGGACCGACTAGCAATCAGCCCCAGCATTTT
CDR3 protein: CASSSFQGPTSNQPQHF

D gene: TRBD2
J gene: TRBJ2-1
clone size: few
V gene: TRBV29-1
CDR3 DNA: TGCAGCGGGAAGACTAGCGGGGGGGAAAGTGAGCAGTTCTTC
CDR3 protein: CSGKTSGGESEQFF

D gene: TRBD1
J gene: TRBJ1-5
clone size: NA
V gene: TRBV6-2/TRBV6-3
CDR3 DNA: TGCGCCAGCGACTTGGGACAGGGTTACAATCAGCCCCAGCATTTT
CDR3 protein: CASDLGQGYNQPQHF

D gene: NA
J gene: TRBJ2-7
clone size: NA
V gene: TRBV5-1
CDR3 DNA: TGCGCCAGCAGCTTGGACCGGAGCTCCTACAATGAGCAGTACTTC
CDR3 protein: CASSLDRSSYNEQYF

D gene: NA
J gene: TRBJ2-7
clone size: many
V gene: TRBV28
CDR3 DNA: TGTGCCAGCAGTTTCTGGGGGAAGTCCTACGAGCAGTACTTC
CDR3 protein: CASSFWGKSYEQYF